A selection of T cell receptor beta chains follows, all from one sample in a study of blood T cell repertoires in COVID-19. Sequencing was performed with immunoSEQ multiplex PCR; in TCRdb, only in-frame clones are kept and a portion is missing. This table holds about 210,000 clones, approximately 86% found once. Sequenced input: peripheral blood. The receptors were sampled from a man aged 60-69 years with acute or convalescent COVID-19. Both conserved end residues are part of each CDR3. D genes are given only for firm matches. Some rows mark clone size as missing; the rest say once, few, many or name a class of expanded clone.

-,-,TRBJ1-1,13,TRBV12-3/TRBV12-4,TGTGCCAGCAGTCGACAGGAGAACACTGAAGCTTTCTTT,CASSRQENTEAFF
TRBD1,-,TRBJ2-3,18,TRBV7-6,TGTGCCAGCAGCTTAGGGGCCCCGACAGGGGTTGGCACAGATACGCAGTATTTT,CASSLGAPTGVGTDTQYF
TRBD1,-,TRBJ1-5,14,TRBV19,TGTGCCAGTTCCGCGGGACAGACTTATCAGCCCCAGCATTTT,CASSAGQTYQPQHF
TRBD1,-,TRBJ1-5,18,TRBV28,TGTGCCAGCAGTTCCAGCGGGACAGGGGGTAGGAGCAATCAGCCCCAGCATTTT,CASSSSGTGGRSNQPQHF
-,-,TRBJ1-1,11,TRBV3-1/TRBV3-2,TGTGCCAGCAGCCAACAGGGAGAAGCTTTCTTT,CASSQQGEAFF
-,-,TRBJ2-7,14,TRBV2,TGTGCCAGCAGTGCAAGGGGATTCTCCTACGAGCAGTACTTC,CASSARGFSYEQYF
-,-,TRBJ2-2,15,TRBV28,TGTGCCAGCAGTCCCAGCGGGTTTCGGACCGGGGAGCTGTTTTTT,CASSPSGFRTGELFF
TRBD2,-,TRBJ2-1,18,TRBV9,TGTGCCAGCAGCGTCCCGAAGACTAGCGGGGGGGCCGACAATGAGCAGTTCTTC,CASSVPKTSGGADNEQFF
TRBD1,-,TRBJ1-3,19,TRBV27,TGTGCCAGCAGTCAATACTACTCCGGGACAGGGCTCTCTGGAAACACCATATATTTT,CASSQYYSGTGLSGNTIYF
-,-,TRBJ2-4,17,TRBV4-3,TGCGCCAGCAGCCAAGATTTGGGGGGGCTACCCAAAAACATTCAGTACTTC,CASSQDLGGLPKNIQYF
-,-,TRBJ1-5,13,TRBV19,TGTGCCAGTGGGGACATCGGCAATCAGCCCCAGCATTTT,CASGDIGNQPQHF
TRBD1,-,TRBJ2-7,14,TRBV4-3,TGCGCCAGCAGCCGTCGACAGGGTGACTACGAGCAGTACTTC,CASSRRQGDYEQYF
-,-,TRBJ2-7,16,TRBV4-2,TGTGCCAGCAGCCAAGAAGCCAGGTCGAGCTCCTACGAGCAGTACTTC,CASSQEARSSSYEQYF
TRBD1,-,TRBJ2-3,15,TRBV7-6,TGTGCCAGCAGCCCAGGGACAGGGTCCACAGATACGCAGTATTTT,CASSPGTGSTDTQYF
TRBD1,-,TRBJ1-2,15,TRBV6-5,TGTGCCAGCAGTTACTCGATTTCGGGACAGGGTGGCTACACCTTC,CASSYSISGQGGYTF
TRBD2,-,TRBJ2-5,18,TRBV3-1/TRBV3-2,TGTGCCAGCAGCCAAGGGGGACTAGCGGGGGCCCTACAAGAGACCCAGTACTTC,CASSQGGLAGALQETQYF
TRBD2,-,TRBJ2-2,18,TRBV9,TGTGCCAGCAGCCCACCGGGACTAGCGGGGGGGCATGGCGGGGAGCTGTTTTTT,CASSPPGLAGGHGGELFF
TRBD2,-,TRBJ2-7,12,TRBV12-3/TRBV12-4,TGTGCCAGCAGTAGGGACTACTACGAGCAGTACTTC,CASSRDYYEQYF
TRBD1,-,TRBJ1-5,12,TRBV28,TGTGCCAGCAGGGTCCTCTCGGGACAGCCGCATTTT,CASRVLSGQPHF
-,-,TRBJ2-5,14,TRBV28,TGTGCCAGCAGTGTCACAGGGCCTCAAGAGACCCAGTACTTC,CASSVTGPQETQYF
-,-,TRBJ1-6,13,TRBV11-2,TGTGCCAGCAGCTGGCAGGGCGACTCACCCCTCCACTTT,CASSWQGDSPLHF
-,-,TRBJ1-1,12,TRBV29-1,TGCAGCGTTGCTCGGGTGAACACTGAAGCTTTCTTT,CSVARVNTEAFF
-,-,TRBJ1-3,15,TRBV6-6,TGTGCCAGCAGGGGCAGGCAAGGATCTGGAAACACCATATATTTT,CASRGRQGSGNTIYF
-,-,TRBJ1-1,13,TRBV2,TGTGCCAGCAGGTCGGACACAAACACTGAAGCTTTCTTT,CASRSDTNTEAFF
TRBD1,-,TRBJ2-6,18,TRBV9,TGTGCCAGCAGCCTCCTCGGGACAGACCGTTCTGGGGCCAACGTCCTGACTTTC,CASSLLGTDRSGANVLTF
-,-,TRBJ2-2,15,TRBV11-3,TGTGCCAGCAGCGTCTCAGGCTCCTACACCGGGGAGCTGTTTTTT,CASSVSGSYTGELFF
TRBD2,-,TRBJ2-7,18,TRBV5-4,TGTGCCAGCAGCTTGAAGGGCCGGATAGCGGGGACCGCCTACGAGCAGTACTTC,CASSLKGRIAGTAYEQYF
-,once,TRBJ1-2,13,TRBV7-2,TGTGCCAGCAGCACGCCGACAGGAGGCGGCTACACCTTC,CASSTPTGGGYTF
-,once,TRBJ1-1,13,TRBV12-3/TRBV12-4,TGTGCCAGCAGTTTAGGAGGTAGTACTGAAGCTTTCTTT,CASSLGGSTEAFF
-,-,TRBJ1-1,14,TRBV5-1,TGCGCCAGCAGCTTGGGAGGGAATCAGTATTTAGCTTTCTTT,CASSLGGNQYLAFF
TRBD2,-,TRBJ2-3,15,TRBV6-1,TGTGCCAGCGGTGAGCGGGGGGGCGGCACAGATACGCAGTATTTT,CASGERGGGTDTQYF
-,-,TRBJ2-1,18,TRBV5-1,TGCGCCAGCAGCTTGACCCCCCGGGGAGGGGGGGCCTACAATGAGCAGTTCTTC,CASSLTPRGGGAYNEQFF
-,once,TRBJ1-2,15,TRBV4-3,TGCGCCAGCAGCCAAGGCCGCAGTTTTAACTATGGCTACACCTTC,CASSQGRSFNYGYTF
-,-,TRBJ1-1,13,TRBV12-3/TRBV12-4,TGTGCCAGCATTCGGGGGGCTAACACTGAAGCTTTCTTT,CASIRGANTEAFF
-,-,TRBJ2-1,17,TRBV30,TGTGCCTGGAGGGACGGAGCGGCGGTGAGCTCCTACAATGAGCAGTTCTTC,CAWRDGAAVSSYNEQFF
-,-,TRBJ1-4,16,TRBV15,TGTGCCACCTCTGACAGGAAGGTAGACTTTAATGAAAAACTGTTTTTT,CATSDRKVDFNEKLFF
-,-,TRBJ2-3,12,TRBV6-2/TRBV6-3,TGTGCCAGCAGTTATGAACTAGCTCCGCAGTATTTT,CASSYELAPQYF
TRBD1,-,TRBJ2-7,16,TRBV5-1,TGCGCCAGCAGTCGCACTCCGGGACAGGGGTCCTACGAGCAGTACTTC,CASSRTPGQGSYEQYF
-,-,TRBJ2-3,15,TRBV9,TGTGCCAGCAGCCCCCCCCGCGGCTTCACAGATACGCAGTATTTT,CASSPPRGFTDTQYF
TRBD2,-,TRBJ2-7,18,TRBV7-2,TGTGCCAGCAGCTTCTCCGGGACTAGCGGGGGTTTTTCCTACGAGCAGTACTTC,CASSFSGTSGGFSYEQYF
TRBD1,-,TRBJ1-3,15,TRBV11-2,TGTGCCAGCAGCTTAACAGGGGGCTCTGGAAACACCATATATTTT,CASSLTGGSGNTIYF
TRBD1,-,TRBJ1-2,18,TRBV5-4,TGTGCCAGCAGCTTGGCAGAATTCGGGACAGGGGCTGGGTATGGCTACACCTTC,CASSLAEFGTGAGYGYTF
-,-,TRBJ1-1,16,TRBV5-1,TGCGCCAGCACCCTATCCGGTCACGGAGGAACAGCTGAAGCTTTCTTT,CASTLSGHGGTAEAFF
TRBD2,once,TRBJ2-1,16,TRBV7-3,TGTGCCAGCAGCTTAGTAGCGGGGGGTAAAGGCAATGAGCAGTTCTTC,CASSLVAGGKGNEQFF
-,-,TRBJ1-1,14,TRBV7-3,TGTGCCAGCAGCGTCGCGGGTTGGGACACTGAAGCTTTCTTT,CASSVAGWDTEAFF
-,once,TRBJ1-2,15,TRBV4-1,TGCGCCAGCAGCCCCCTTTGGCAGGCGCTCTATGGCTACACCTTC,CASSPLWQALYGYTF